Listed here are 13 T cell receptor beta chains from one sample, sequenced in a study of T cells in Graves' hyperthyroidism and ophthalmopathy. Using RNA transcripts as the source, TCR beta CDR3 regions were amplified. Using the HTBI primer set, a first-round RT-PCR was run on the TCR CDR3. TCRdb re-derived calls from the multiplex PCR reads in MiXCR, one entry per CDR3 protein. The sample yields around 600,000 distinct CDR3 sequences, 45% seen once. The source material was peripheral blood or thyroid tissue (not recorded which). The receptors derive from an adult man with Graves' disease, either hyperthyroidism or ophthalmopathy (not recorded which).

Of note for this clonotype: One junction end disagrees with the germline gene, perhaps due to a read error. The genes are TRBV7-7 and TRBJ2-5, with D maybe TRBD1 (6 bases). Germline V lookup: CDR1 SSHAT, CDR2 FNYEAQ (reference sequence). This CDR3 is built from 15 residues. The CDR3 DNA reads TGTGCTAGCAGCCCCACCGGGTCAGGGGAAGAGACCCAGTACTTC. This gives the protein CASSPTGSGEETQYF.

This clonotype was detected only a few times. The chain joins TRBV7-9 to TRBJ1-5; D possibly corresponds to TRBD1 (5 bases). Trimming cost V 5 bases and J 1 base, with 18 bases left between them. The germline CDR1 and CDR2 sequences are SEHNR and FQNEAQ (reference sequence). The CDR3 runs to 17 residues. Written as DNA, the CDR3 is TGTGCCAGCAGCCAAGATCAGGGCAGTGGCAGCAATCAGCCCCAGCATTTT. This gives the protein CASSQDQGSGSNQPQHF.

The J gene is TRBJ1-4, the V gene TRBV7-9, with TRBD1 identical over 12 bases. The CDR3 runs 16 residues. Germline V gene sequence: CDR1 SEHNR, CDR2 FQNEAQ (reference sequence). Germline trimming cut 5 bases from V and 8 bases from J; bases unmatched to any gene: 9. CDR3 DNA sequence: TGTGCCAGCAGCATCACAGGGACAGGGGGCAAAGAAAAACTGTTTTTT. Translation: CASSITGTGGKEKLFF.

Points on this clonotype: A much larger clone differs by one base, so this may be a read error. This chain links TRBV14 with TRBJ2-5; 8 positions match TRBD2. The V segment lost 4 bases and the J segment 5 bases; nucleotides outside the gene matches: 6. Germline values: CDR1 SGHDN, CDR2 FVKESK. The CDR3 covers 14 residues. The CDR3 bases are TGTGCCAGCAGCCTCGGGGGGGCACGGGAGACCCAGTACTTC. Amino acids: CASSLGGARETQYF.

A few counts support this clonotype. The V and J genes are TRBV9 and TRBJ2-7; 12 bases match TRBD2. V shed 0 bases and J 3 bases; nucleotides not matched to a gene: 1. Germline V gene data show CDR1 as SGDLS and CDR2 as YYNGEE. This CDR3 spans 15 amino acids. The CDR3 here is CASSVGTSGDYEQYF. For the CDR3, the DNA is TGTGCCAGCAGCGTAGGGACTAGCGGGGACTACGAGCAGTACTTC.

This clonotype was seen repeatedly, ten times or more. The V and J genes are TRBV7-2 and TRBJ1-5; 9 bases line up with TRBD1. V lost 5 bases, J lost 7 bases, and 9 bases stayed unmatched. There are 15 residues in the CDR3. In germline, CDR1 is SGHTA, CDR2 FQGNSA. The CDR3 DNA reads TGTGCCAGCAGCGAGGGACAGGGAGTTGGACAGCCCCAGCATTTT. Translation gives CASSEGQGVGQPQHF.

As to this clonotype: No conserved phenylalanine or tryptophan ends this CDR3, so it is likely a read error. This chain links TRBV6-5 with TRBJ1-2; D is uncertain. Trimming cost V 4 bases and J 3 bases, with 9 bases left between them. The CDR3 consists of 13 residues. Germline assignment: CDR1 MNHEY and CDR2 SVGAGI. The CDR3: CASSSGGYYGYTS. The DNA for the CDR3 is TGTGCCAGCAGTTCGGGCGGGTACTATGGCTACACCTCC.

The chain links TRBV2 to TRBJ2-7; 8 bases map to TRBD1. Trimming removed 1 base from V and 6 bases from J; junction bases left unmatched: 8. This CDR3 comprises 15 residues. Germline V gene lookup returns CDR1 SNHLY and CDR2 FYNNEI. Here the CDR3 DNA reads TGTGCCAGCAGTGAAGTCCCGGGACAGGAGGGCGAGCAGTACTTC. Its translation: CASSEVPGQEGEQYF.

Remarks on this clonotype: The CDR3 does not end in the conserved phenylalanine or tryptophan, so this is likely a read error. No DNA is shown, since the ends of the CDR3 on it are uncertain; the CDR3 is the one TCRdb lists. V is TRBV19 and J is TRBJ1-4; TRBD1, the table's D call, lacks a check against the DNA. The germline CDR1 and CDR2 sequences are LNHDA and SQIVND (reference sequence). The CDR3 length equals 9 residues, ends included. CDR3 region: CASKKGLNY.

The chain uses TRBV25-1 and TRBJ1-2; tentatively, D is TRBD1 (5 bases). Trimming shortened V by 8 bases and J by 6 bases, and 22 bases separated the two germline ends. Per germline, CDR1 MGHDK and CDR2 SYGVNS. CDR3 size: 15 residues. The DNA of the CDR3 is TGTGCCAGCGAAGGCGGGAAGGGACGAAGGGATGGCTACACCTTC. The encoded protein is CASEGGKGRRDGYTF.

The rearrangement links TRBV2 to TRBJ1-1, with 10 bases that match TRBD1. This CDR3 region has 14 residues. The V gene end was trimmed by 6 bases and the J gene end by 3 bases; junction bases not matched to a gene: 4. CDR1 and CDR2 (germline): SNHLY, FYNNEI. CDR3 nucleotides: TGTGCCAGCAGAGAGACAGGGGGCTACACTGAAGCTTTCTTT. Translated, it gives CASRETGGYTEAFF.

The chain couples TRBV2 to TRBJ1-1; maybe TRBD1 (5 bases). This CDR3 spans 13 amino acids. Trimming cost V 7 bases and J 7 bases, with 16 bases left between them. The germline gives CDR1 SNHLY, CDR2 FYNNEI. The CDR3 nucleotides are TGTGCCAGCAAGTTAACTGGGACGATTGAAGCTTTCTTT. Amino acids: CASKLTGTIEAFF. The full variable domain, its missing parts supplied by reference TRBV2 and TRBJ1-1, is EPEVTQTPSHQVTQMGQEVILRCVPISNHLYFYWYRQILGQKVEFLVSFYNNEISEKSEIFDDQFSVERPDGSNFTLKIRSTKLEDSAMYFCASKLTGTIEAFFGQGTRLTVV.

Only a few counts were recorded for this clonotype. This rearrangement joins TRBV6-1 to TRBJ2-6, with unresolved D. Trimming shortened V by 3 bases and J by 0 bases, and 6 bases separated the two germline ends. Germline V lookup: CDR1 MNHNS, CDR2 SASEGT. The CDR3 sequence is 15 residues long. The CDR3 protein is CASSELSSGANVLTF. In DNA, the CDR3 is TGTGCCAGCAGTGAGCTGAGCTCTGGGGCCAACGTCCTGACTTTC.